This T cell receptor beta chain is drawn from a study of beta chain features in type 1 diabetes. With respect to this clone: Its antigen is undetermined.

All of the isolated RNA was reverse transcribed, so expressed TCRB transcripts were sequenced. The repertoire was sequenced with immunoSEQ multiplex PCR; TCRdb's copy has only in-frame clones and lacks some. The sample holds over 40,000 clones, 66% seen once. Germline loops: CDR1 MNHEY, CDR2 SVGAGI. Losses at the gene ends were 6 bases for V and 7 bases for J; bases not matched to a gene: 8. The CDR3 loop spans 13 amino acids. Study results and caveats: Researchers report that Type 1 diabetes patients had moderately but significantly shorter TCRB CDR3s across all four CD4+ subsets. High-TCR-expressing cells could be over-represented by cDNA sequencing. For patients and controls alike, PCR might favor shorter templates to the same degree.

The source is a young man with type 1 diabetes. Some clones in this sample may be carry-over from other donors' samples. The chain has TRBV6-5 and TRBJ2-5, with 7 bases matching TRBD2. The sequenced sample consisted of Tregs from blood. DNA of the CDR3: TGTGCCAGCAGCCGCACGGAGCGGGGGACCCAGTACTTC. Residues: CASSRTERGTQYF.